These T cell receptor beta chains were read from a single sample in a study of cytomegalovirus exposure and HLA in healthy donors. Sequenced by immunoSEQ multiplex PCR; TCRdb stores in-frame clones only, minus some. The repertoire holds over 100,000 clones, with 76% as singletons. Source material: PBMCs. The receptors originated from a female donor in good health and CMV-seropositive. CDR3s include the opening cysteine and the closing phenylalanine or tryptophan. A D gene is named only where the DNA matches it firmly. Size values are once, few and many counts, or a class for expanded clones, and some rows have none.

d_gene | j_gene | abundance | v_gene | CDR3nt | CDR3aa
. | TRBJ2-3 | . | TRBV4-1 | TGCGCCAGCAGCCAAGATCGACAGCCGACAGATACGCAGTATTTT | CASSQDRQPTDTQYF
TRBD2 | TRBJ2-1 | . | TRBV29-1 | TGCAGCGAAGGGCGGATCGCGGGGGGGCCGGGTGAGCAGTTCTTC | CSEGRIAGGPGEQFF
TRBD1 | TRBJ1-2 | . | TRBV6-5 | TGTGCCAGCAGTTACTCTGGACAGGGGAACTCTGGCTACACCTTC | CASSYSGQGNSGYTF
TRBD2 | TRBJ2-5 | few | TRBV2 | TGTGCCAGCAGGGAGGGACTAGCGGCCCCCCAAGAGACCCAGTACTTC | CASREGLAAPQETQYF
TRBD1 | TRBJ1-3 | . | TRBV19 | TGTGCCAGTAATCCTCGGGACAGGGCTGGAAACACCATATATTTT | CASNPRDRAGNTIYF
TRBD1 | TRBJ1-2 | . | TRBV28 | TGTGCCAGCAGTTTAGCCGCAGGGGGCTATGGCTACACCTTC | CASSLAAGGYGYTF
. | TRBJ2-5 | few | TRBV5-1 | TGCGCCAGCAGCTTGGAAGGGGGGGCAGCTTCCCAAGAGACCCAGTACTTC | CASSLEGGAASQETQYF
. | TRBJ2-7 | . | TRBV7-9 | TGTGCCAGCAGCCGCTCCGGGACACCATACTACGAGCAGTACTTC | CASSRSGTPYYEQYF
TRBD1 | TRBJ2-1 | . | TRBV5-4 | TGTGCCAGCAGCCTGGACAGGGGGGCTTACAATGAGCAGTTCTTC | CASSLDRGAYNEQFF
. | TRBJ2-5 | . | TRBV7-9 | TGTGCCAGCAGAGCGGATAAAGAGACCCAGTACTTC | CASRADKETQYF
. | TRBJ2-5 | . | TRBV20-1 | TGCAGTGCTAGAGACATGGAGACCCAGTACTTC | CSARDMETQYF
. | TRBJ1-1 | . | TRBV2 | TGTGCCAGCAGTGGCAACTTCCCGAACACTGAAGCTTTCTTT | CASSGNFPNTEAFF
. | TRBJ2-1 | . | TRBV7-9 | TGTGCCAGCAGCTTTTTCGGAGACAATGAGCAGTTCTTC | CASSFFGDNEQFF
TRBD1 | TRBJ1-4 | . | TRBV30 | TGTGCCTGGACCCGGGACAGAAATGAAAAACTGTTTTTT | CAWTRDRNEKLFF
TRBD2 | TRBJ2-1 | . | TRBV19 | TGTGCCAGTAGTGTATCTAGCGGGAGGTCGAGATACAATGAGCAGTTCTTC | CASSVSSGRSRYNEQFF
. | TRBJ2-1 | . | TRBV30 | TGTGCCTCTTTATTCAGCTCCTACAATGAGCAGTTCTTC | CASLFSSYNEQFF
TRBD2 | TRBJ2-1 | . | TRBV5-1 | TGCGCCAGCAGCTCCACTAGCGGAAGCTCCTACAATGAGCAGTTCTTC | CASSSTSGSSYNEQFF
TRBD2 | TRBJ2-5 | . | TRBV5-4 | TGTGCCAGCAGCAAAGAACTAGCGGGATTCCAAGAGACCCAGTACTTC | CASSKELAGFQETQYF
. | TRBJ1-1 | few | TRBV30 | TGTGCCTGGAGTAAAACAGGGTACACTGAAGCTTTCTTT | CAWSKTGYTEAFF
. | TRBJ1-4 | . | TRBV6-5 | TGTGCCAGCAGTTACTCTCTAAATGAAAAACTGTTTTTT | CASSYSLNEKLFF
. | TRBJ2-5 | few | TRBV2 | TGTGCCAGCAGTGGGGGGCAGGAAGAGACCCAGTACTTC | CASSGGQEETQYF
. | TRBJ1-1 | . | TRBV6-5 | TGTGCCAGCACCTTCGCGGGGAACACTGAAGCTTTCTTT | CASTFAGNTEAFF
. | TRBJ2-7 | . | TRBV14 | TGTGCCAGCAGCCAGTGGCAGGGGAGAGGGTCCTACGAGCAGTACTTC | CASSQWQGRGSYEQYF
. | TRBJ1-6 | . | TRBV4-1 | TGCGCCAGCAGCCAAGCAGCGAGGGCTGCTAATTCACCCCTCCACTTT | CASSQAARAANSPLHF
. | TRBJ1-3 | . | TRBV21-1 | TGTGCCAGCAGTTCAGTCGAGGCCGACGGAAACACCATATATTTT | CASSSVEADGNTIYF
. | TRBJ2-5 | . | TRBV5-1 | TGCGCCAGCAGCTTGACGGGGTCCGGGGAGACCCAGTACTTC | CASSLTGSGETQYF
TRBD1 | TRBJ2-1 | . | TRBV19 | TGTGCCAGTAGATATAACCTCCGGGACAGAAACAATGAGCAGTTCTTC | CASRYNLRDRNNEQFF
TRBD1 | TRBJ2-1 | . | TRBV7-3 | TGTGCCAGCAGCGAAGTCGAGACAGGGTCCTACAATGAGCAGTTCTTC | CASSEVETGSYNEQFF
TRBD1 | TRBJ1-3 | . | TRBV11-2 | TGTGCCAGCAGCCCCGGACAGGTTTACTCTGGAAACACCATATATTTT | CASSPGQVYSGNTIYF
TRBD1 | TRBJ1-1 | . | TRBV6-1 | TGTGCCAGCAGTGAACAGGGGGAAATCACTGAAGCTTTCTTT | CASSEQGEITEAFF
. | TRBJ1-5 | . | TRBV4-1 | TGCGCCAGCAGCCAAAGAGAGGCCCAGCCCCAGCATTTT | CASSQREAQPQHF
. | TRBJ1-2 | . | TRBV30 | TGTGCCTGGAGTGGACAGAATTCATATGATTATGGCTACACCTTC | CAWSGQNSYDYGYTF
. | TRBJ1-3 | . | TRBV7-9 | TGTGCCAGCAGCTTAGCGGGCAGGGCGGCTGGAAACACCATATATTTT | CASSLAGRAAGNTIYF
. | TRBJ1-1 | . | TRBV15 | TGTGCCACCAGCATACACAGGGTCACTGAAGCTTTCTTT | CATSIHRVTEAFF
. | TRBJ1-5 | . | TRBV6-5 | TGTGCCAGCAATGGACAGTACTTTGAGCCCCAGCATTTT | CASNGQYFEPQHF
. | TRBJ1-5 | . | TRBV7-2 | TGTGCCAGCAGCTTAGAAGGGAGAAGCAATCAGCCCCAGCATTTT | CASSLEGRSNQPQHF
. | TRBJ1-1 | . | TRBV29-1 | TGCAGCGTGCGGACGGACATGAACACTGAAGCTTTCTTT | CSVRTDMNTEAFF
. | TRBJ1-2 | . | TRBV28 | TGTGCCGGTACAGGGTTGAGAAATGGCTACACCTTC | CAGTGLRNGYTF
. | TRBJ1-2 | . | TRBV2 | TGTGCCAGTTCCCTCGGAGGCGACTATGGCTACACCTTC | CASSLGGDYGYTF
TRBD1 | TRBJ1-2 | . | TRBV13 | TGTGCCAGCAGCTCGTCACAAGGGACAGGGCTTCGTGGCTACACCTTC | CASSSSQGTGLRGYTF
TRBD2 | TRBJ2-1 | . | TRBV7-3 | TGTGCCAGCAGCGCAAGCGCTAGCGGGGGGAATGAGCAGTTCTTC | CASSASASGGNEQFF
. | TRBJ1-6 | once | TRBV19 | TGTGCCAGTGGGCGGGATTCACCCCTCCACTTT | CASGRDSPLHF
TRBD1 | TRBJ2-7 | . | TRBV4-1 | TGCGCCAGCAGCCAAGATCCACAGGGGTACGAGCAGTACTTC | CASSQDPQGYEQYF
. | TRBJ1-1 | few | TRBV28 | TGTGCCAGCAGTTTACAGGGCATCCGGAACACTGAAGCTTTCTTT | CASSLQGIRNTEAFF
TRBD2 | TRBJ2-7 | . | TRBV6-6 | TGTGCCAGCAGTCCAGCGGGAGGGCCACACGAGCAGTACTTC | CASSPAGGPHEQYF